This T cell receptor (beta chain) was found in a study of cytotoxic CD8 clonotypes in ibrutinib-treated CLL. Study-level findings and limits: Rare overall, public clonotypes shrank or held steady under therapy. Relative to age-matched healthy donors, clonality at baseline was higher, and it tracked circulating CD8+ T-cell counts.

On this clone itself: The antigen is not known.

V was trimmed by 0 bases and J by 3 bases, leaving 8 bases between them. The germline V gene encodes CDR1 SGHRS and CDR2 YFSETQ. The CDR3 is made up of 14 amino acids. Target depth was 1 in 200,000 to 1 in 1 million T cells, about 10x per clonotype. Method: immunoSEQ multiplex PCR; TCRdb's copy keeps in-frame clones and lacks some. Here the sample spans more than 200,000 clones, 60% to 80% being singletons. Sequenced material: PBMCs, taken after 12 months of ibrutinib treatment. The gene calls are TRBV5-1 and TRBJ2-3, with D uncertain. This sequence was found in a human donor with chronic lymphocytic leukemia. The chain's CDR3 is CASSLGRGTDTQYF. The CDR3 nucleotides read TGCGCCAGCAGCTTGGGACGCGGAACAGATACGCAGTATTTT. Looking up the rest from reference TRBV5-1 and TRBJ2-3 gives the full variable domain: KAGVTQTPRYLIKTRGQQVTLSCSPISGHRSVSWYQQTPGQGLQFLFEYFSETQRNKGNFPGRFSGRQFSNSRSEMNVSTLELGDSALYLCASSLGRGTDTQYFGPGTRLTVL.